The sequence of this T cell receptor (beta chain) was determined in a study of response to subunit inactivated influenza vaccine. General study results and limits: Authors suggested each seasonal flu vaccination may recruit only limited numbers of new T cells.

Via MiXCR, TCRdb re-called the RT-PCR reads, giving one row per CDR3 protein. The sample shows about 300,000 distinct CDR3 sequences, roughly a fifth of them seen only once. This clonotype was picked up a small number of times. Its antigen remains unknown. Germline values: CDR1 MNHEY, CDR2 SMNVEV (reference sequence). The ends were cut back, 3 bases at V and 3 bases at J, with 8 bases in the middle. The CDR3 sequence is 13 residues long. Material: PBMCs from blood, obtained approximately 20 months after vaccination. V usage is TRBV27 and J usage is TRBJ1-2; D not certain. This sequence was found in a man aged 50 to 69 who received an inactivated influenza vaccine. CDR3 region: CASSLNLDYGYTF. CDR3 nucleotide sequence: TGTGCCAGCAGTTTGAATCTAGACTATGGCTACACCTTC.